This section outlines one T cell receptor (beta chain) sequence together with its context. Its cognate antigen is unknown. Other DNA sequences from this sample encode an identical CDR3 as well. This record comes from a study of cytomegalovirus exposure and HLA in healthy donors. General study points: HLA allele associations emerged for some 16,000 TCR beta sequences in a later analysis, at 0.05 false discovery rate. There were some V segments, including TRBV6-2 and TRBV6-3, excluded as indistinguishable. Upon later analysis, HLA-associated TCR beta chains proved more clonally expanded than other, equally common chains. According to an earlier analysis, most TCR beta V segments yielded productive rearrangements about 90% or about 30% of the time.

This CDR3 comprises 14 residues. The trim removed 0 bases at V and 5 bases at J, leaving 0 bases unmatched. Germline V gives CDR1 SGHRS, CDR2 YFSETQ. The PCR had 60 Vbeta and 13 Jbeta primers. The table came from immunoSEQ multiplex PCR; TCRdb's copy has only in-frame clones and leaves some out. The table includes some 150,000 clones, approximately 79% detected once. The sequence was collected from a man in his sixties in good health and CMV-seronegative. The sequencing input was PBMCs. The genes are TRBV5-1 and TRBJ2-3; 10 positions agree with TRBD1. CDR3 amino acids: CASSLGTGGDTQYF. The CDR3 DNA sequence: TGCGCCAGCAGCTTGGGGACAGGGGGAGATACGCAGTATTTT.